This TCR beta chain was recovered during a study of T cell responses to AZD1222 COVID-19 vaccine (dated by TCRdb to the early 2020s). In the study overall: TCR sequencing was performed for 233 trial participants, of whom about 200 were given two doses of AZD1222 and around 25 were given two doses of MenACWY control vaccine. Trial participants were enrolled by age into subgroups of 18-55, 56-69 and 70-plus years, and around 150, 28 and 57 TCR-sequenced participants, respectively, were included in these subgroups.

Study-wide findings and limitations: Because no day 14 peak-response samples were available, repertoires were characterized only after the peak T cell response. Participants were mostly white British, with more females than males. The authors suggested clonal diversity may have been underestimated. CD4 TCRs associated with the vaccine covered the entire spike protein, and the dominant responses were in regions 160-218 and 743-854. A significant rise in spike-specific TCR breadth and depth was observed after two AZD1222 doses relative to day 0 and relative to MenACWY recipients. Conclusions about previously exposed vaccinees are limited because only six or seven AZD1222 recipients were SARS-CoV-2 seropositive at baseline. Nearly half of unique spike-specific TCRs reportedly recognized epitopes outside regions mutated in the B.1.351 and B.1.1.7 variants. The 56-69-year group was small, and its depth increase did not reach significance, likely because of low power.

The CDR3 regions of human TCRbeta chains were analyzed by immunosequencing. The study's processing was this. Repertoire TCRs were checked for matches against a reference library of SARS-CoV-2-specific TCRs that had been generated using the MIRA antigen-specificity platform. Breadth was defined as the fraction of unique TCRs that were SARS-CoV-2-associated. Depth was defined as the fraction of total T cells that were SARS-CoV-2-associated. Each spike-specific TCR was assigned to its reactive spike region and to a CD4 or CD8 class using the MIRA data. Log10-transformed breadth and depth values were compared by one-way ANOVA with Sidak's multiple comparisons tests. Imported from immuneACCESS, the table was reduced by TCRdb to in-frame sequences with V and J called. These copies leave out some clones; in studies compared against another copy, an unresolved V gene accounts for under half, and the cause of the remainder is not known. The V and J calls and clone size come from that table; D and trimming were worked out from the DNA. The sample contains some 170,000 clones, about 90% of them found a single time. The ten largest clones represent around 1% of the sample.

Reading from cysteine to phenylalanine, the CDR3 counts 17 amino acids. The DNA shown is the 51-base CDR3, in frame from base 1. V has 0 bases trimmed and J has 5 bases trimmed; junction bases matching no gene number 8. From a lookup of the germline V gene (reference sequence), CDR1 and CDR2 are SGHKS and YYEKEE. A word on this clone: Its recognized antigen is unknown. No much larger clone exists at a distance of one base, and base qualities are not known.

Reading the label with the study, this specimen's time point is: about 28 days (+/-7) after the second vaccine dose. AZD1222 recipients given second doses at about 4 weeks or at about 12 weeks were pooled, since spike-specific TCR depth and breadth were not found to differ between the two schedules. Vaccinee samples came from UK trials COV001 and COV002, including a single-blind randomized controlled phase 2/3 trial of AZD1222 (ChAdOx1 nCoV-19) in healthy adults. For TCRbeta chain sequencing, PBMC samples from trial participants were taken at day 0 and at day 28 after the second dose. The TCR sequence derives from an adult who received the AZD1222 COVID-19 vaccine. The sequence joins TRBV5-5 to TRBJ2-5, with 12 central nucleotides matching TRBD2. The material sequenced was peripheral blood, taken 28 days after the second AZD1222 dose. The DNA reads as follows: TGTGCCAGCAGCTTGGGGCTAGCGGGGGGGCGAGGGGAGACCCAGTACTTC. Protein translation: CASSLGLAGGRGETQYF.